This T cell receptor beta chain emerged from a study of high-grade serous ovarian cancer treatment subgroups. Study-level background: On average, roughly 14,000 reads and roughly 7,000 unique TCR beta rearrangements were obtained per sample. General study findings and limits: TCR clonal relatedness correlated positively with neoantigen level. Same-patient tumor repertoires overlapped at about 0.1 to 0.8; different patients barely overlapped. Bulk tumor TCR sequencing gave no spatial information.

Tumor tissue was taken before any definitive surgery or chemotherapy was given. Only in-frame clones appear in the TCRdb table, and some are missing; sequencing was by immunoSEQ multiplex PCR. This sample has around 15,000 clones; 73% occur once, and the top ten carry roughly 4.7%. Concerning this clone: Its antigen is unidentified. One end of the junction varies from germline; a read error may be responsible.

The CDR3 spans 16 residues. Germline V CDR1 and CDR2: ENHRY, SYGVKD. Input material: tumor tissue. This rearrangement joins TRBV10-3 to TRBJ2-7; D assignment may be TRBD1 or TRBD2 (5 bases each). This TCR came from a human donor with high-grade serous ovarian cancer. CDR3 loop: CASSYGTPPPAYEQYF. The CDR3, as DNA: TGTGCCAGCAGTTATGGGACGCCTCCGCCGGCCTACGAGCAGTACTTC.